Listed here are 22 T cell receptor beta chains from one sample, sequenced in a study of blood T cell repertoires in COVID-19. TCRdb's table, derived via immunoSEQ multiplex PCR, lists solely in-frame clones and lacks some. The table has about 200,000 clones, approximately 83% seen once. Sequencing was done on a sample of peripheral blood. These receptors came from a woman between 40 and 55 years old with active or convalescent COVID-19.

The genes are TRBV30 and TRBJ1-4; D unresolved. V lost 4 bases, J lost 8 bases, and 17 bases lay in between. The CDR3 runs to 14 residues. Germline V gene data show CDR1 as GTSNPN and CDR2 as SVGIG (reference sequence). The CDR3 DNA reads TGTGCCTGGAATGTCGGGAACCCGGGAGAAAAACTGTTTTTT. Protein: CAWNVGNPGEKLFF. The variable domain in full, completed from reference TRBV30 and TRBJ1-4, reads SQTIHQWPATLVQPVGSPLSLECTVEGTSNPNLYWYRQAAGRGLQLLFYSVGIGQISSEVPQNLSASRPQDRQFILSSKKLLLSDSGFYLCAWNVGNPGEKLFFGSGTQLSVL.

The chain links TRBV6-5 to TRBJ1-2; possible D gene TRBD1, 5 bases. The V end lost 5 bases, the J end lost 7 bases, and 17 bases lay between the germline ends. This CDR3 region has 14 residues. The germline V gene encodes CDR1 MNHEY and CDR2 SVGAGI. The CDR3 protein is CASSNTAGSSGYTF. CDR3 coding DNA: TGTGCCAGCAGTAATACCGCAGGGTCCTCTGGCTACACCTTC.

The genes are TRBV7-8 and TRBJ1-5, with D possibly being TRBD1 (6 bases). V lost 5 bases and J 2 bases, leaving 22 bases between the germline ends. Germline CDR1 is SGHVS and CDR2 is FQNEAQ. This CDR3 region has 18 residues. DNA of the CDR3: TGTGCCAGCAGCCTCACCTCGGGGGGCGCATCGGGCAATCAGCCCCAGCATTTT. Protein: CASSLTSGGASGNQPQHF.

This clone was seen only once. This chain uses TRBV11-2 with TRBJ2-1; 7 nucleotides line up with TRBD2. The length of the CDR3 is 15 residues. Trimming at V came to 1 base and at J to 0 bases, leaving 0 bases not matched to a gene. Germline-derived CDR1 and CDR2 are SGHAT and FQNNGV. In nucleotides, the CDR3 is TGTGCCAGCAGCTTAGGACTAGCCTCCTACAATGAGCAGTTCTTC. Translation gives CASSLGLASYNEQFF. Full variable domain (outside the CDR3, taken from reference TRBV11-2 and TRBJ2-1): EAGVAQSPRYKIIEKRQSVAFWCNPISGHATLYWYQQILGQGPKLLIQFQNNGVVDDSQLPKDRFSAERLKGVDSTLKIQPAKLEDSAVYLCASSLGLASYNEQFFGPGTRLTVL.

The V call is TRBV18, the J call TRBJ2-1; no firm D call. The CDR3 is made up of 11 amino acids. The germline CDR1 and CDR2 sequences are KGHSH and LQKENI. Trimming stripped 6 bases from V and 8 bases from J, with 8 bases between. The CDR3 reads CASSQNDEQFF. The CDR3 bases are TGTGCCAGCTCGCAGAACGATGAGCAGTTCTTC. Full variable domain (rest looked up from reference TRBV18 and TRBJ2-1): NAGVMQNPRHLVRRRGQEARLRCSPMKGHSHVYWYRQLPEEGLKFMVYLQKENIIDESGMPKERFSAEFPKEGPSILRIQQVVRGDSAAYFCASSQNDEQFFGPGTRLTVL.

This chain links TRBV5-5 with TRBJ2-7; 11 bases map to TRBD2. The CDR3 loop spans 18 amino acids. V lost 1 base, J lost 5 bases, and 14 bases stayed unmatched. Germline V gives CDR1 SGHKS, CDR2 YYEKEE (reference sequence). CDR3 residues: CASSLWSGVTSGKNEQYF. The CDR3 nucleotides are TGTGCCAGCAGCTTGTGGAGCGGAGTGACTAGCGGGAAGAACGAGCAGTACTTC.

A single count supports this clone. The V and J genes are TRBV6-1 and TRBJ2-1; 7 nucleotides match TRBD1. The trim removed 7 bases at V and 8 bases at J, leaving 8 bases unmatched. Germline V gives CDR1 MNHNS, CDR2 SASEGT. The CDR3 consists of 13 residues. The CDR3 DNA is TGTGCCAGCAACCAAGACAGGGCGGATGAGCAGTTCTTC. Amino acids: CASNQDRADEQFF.

The genes are TRBV5-4 and TRBJ1-1; 8 bases match TRBD1. The CDR3 is 15 residues long. CDR1 and CDR2 (germline): SGHNT, YYREEE (reference sequence). V gave up 3 bases and J gave up 0 bases; unmatched junction bases: 4. Here the CDR3 reads CASSSSTGVNTEAFF. As DNA, the CDR3 is TGTGCCAGCAGCTCGTCGACAGGGGTGAACACTGAAGCTTTCTTT.

V usage is TRBV6-2 or TRBV6-3 and J usage is TRBJ2-1; 7 nucleotides agree with TRBD2. In germline, CDR1 is MNHEY, CDR2 SVGEGT. With V trimmed by 4 bases and J by 6 bases, 3 bases remained unmatched. The CDR3 consists of 13 residues. CDR3: CASSWTRSNEQFF. The CDR3 DNA reads TGTGCCAGCAGTTGGACTAGGTCCAATGAGCAGTTCTTC.

V is TRBV11-3 and J is TRBJ1-6, with D perhaps matching TRBD1 (6 bases). CDR3 size: 13 residues. The germline V gene encodes CDR1 SGHNT and CDR2 YENEEA. V lost 6 bases to trimming and J lost 7 bases, with 10 bases between them. The CDR3, as DNA: TGTGCCAGCAGTTACAGGGAAAATTCACCCCTCCACTTT. As protein: CASSYRENSPLHF.

The CDR3 DNA reads as TGTGCCAGCAGCCAAGTAGGACATAGCAATCAGCCCCAGCATTTT. It yields the protein CASSQVGHSNQPQHF. This chain connects TRBV4-2 to TRBJ1-5; D is possibly TRBD1 (5 bases). CDR3 length: 15 amino acids. Trimming took off 1 base at V and 0 bases at J, with 7 bases between the two ends. Germline V lookup: CDR1 LGHNA, CDR2 YNFKEQ.

The rearrangement uses TRBV5-1 and TRBJ2-7; 8 nucleotides match TRBD1. Per germline, CDR1 SGHRS and CDR2 YFSETQ. The CDR3 covers 15 residues. J gave up 2 bases and V 0 bases, and 4 bases lay outside the gene matches. The CDR3 DNA follows: TGCGCCAGCAGCTTGGCCAGGGGGCAAACCTACGAGCAGTACTTC. Amino acids: CASSLARGQTYEQYF. Complete variable domain (other parts from reference TRBV5-1 and TRBJ2-7): KAGVTQTPRYLIKTRGQQVTLSCSPISGHRSVSWYQQTPGQGLQFLFEYFSETQRNKGNFPGRFSGRQFSNSRSEMNVSTLELGDSALYLCASSLARGQTYEQYFGPGTRLTVT.

This chain uses TRBV7-3 with TRBJ2-1; tentative D call: TRBD2 (6 bases). CDR1 is SGHTA, CDR2 FQGTGA, per germline. The CDR3 is 15 residues long. V was pared by 6 bases and J by 6 bases, with 18 bases between. CDR3: CASRRPGTEGNEQFF. CDR3 nucleotide sequence: TGTGCCAGCAGACGTCCCGGGACTGAGGGCAATGAGCAGTTCTTC. The full variable domain, with the rest looked up from reference TRBV7-3 and TRBJ2-1, is GAGVSQTPSNKVTEKGKYVELRCDPISGHTALYWYRQSLGQGPEFLIYFQGTGAADDSGLPNDRFFAVRPEGSVSTLKIQRTERGDSAVYLCASRRPGTEGNEQFFGPGTRLTVL.

The rearrangement joins TRBV5-1 to TRBJ1-1, with 8 bases that match TRBD1. Germline lookup yields CDR1 SGHRS and CDR2 YFSETQ. This CDR3 spans 16 amino acids. V lost 3 bases to trimming and J lost 4 bases; unmatched junction nucleotides: 11. The CDR3 reads CASSSSPQGGRTEAFF. The DNA of the CDR3 is TGCGCCAGCAGCTCCTCCCCACAGGGGGGACGCACTGAAGCTTTCTTT.

This sequence joins TRBV27 and TRBJ1-4; 8 bases are shared with TRBD1. With V trimmed by 4 bases and J by 8 bases, 6 bases remained unmatched. Germline assignment: CDR1 MNHEY and CDR2 SMNVEV (reference sequence). The CDR3 contains 14 residues. The CDR3, as DNA: TGTGCCAGCAGTTACAGGGGGGGAGTAGAAAAACTGTTTTTT. This encodes CASSYRGGVEKLFF.

The V call is TRBV24-1, the J call TRBJ2-1, with a weak D call TRBD1 (6 bases). The V gene lost 9 bases and the J gene lost 8 bases, with 16 bases spanning the gap. Per the germline V gene, CDR1 is KGHDR and CDR2 is SFDVKD. The CDR3 is made up of 13 amino acids. The CDR3 DNA follows: TGTGCCACCGGCGGAAAACAGGGCCATGAGCAGTTCTTC. Its protein product is CATGGKQGHEQFF.

This clone has more than one count but fewer than ten. The chain carries TRBV11-2 and TRBJ2-1; 10 positions agree with TRBD2. The CDR3 runs 18 residues. V gave up 2 bases and J gave up 3 bases; unmatched junction bases: 10. Per germline, CDR1 SGHAT and CDR2 FQNNGV. The CDR3 loop reads CASSLKSPLAGVYNEQFF. Written as DNA, the CDR3 is TGTGCCAGCAGCTTAAAATCCCCGCTAGCGGGGGTCTACAATGAGCAGTTCTTC.

The chain carries TRBV11-3 and TRBJ1-2; D not resolved. Between the trimmed V and J ends, which lost 5 bases and 7 bases, there was a span of 8 bases. The CDR3 has 11 amino acids. Germline V CDR1 and CDR2: SGHNT, YENEEA. The CDR3 DNA is TGTGCCAGCAGCAACAGATTTGGCTACACCTTC. Its protein is CASSNRFGYTF.

The V call is TRBV13, the J call TRBJ2-2, with a possible D match to TRBD2 (6 bases). V was clipped by 5 bases and J by 1 base, with 14 bases between them. The germline V gene has CDR1 PRHDT and CDR2 FYEKMQ (reference sequence). The CDR3 spans 16 residues. CDR3 DNA sequence: TGTGCCAGCAGCCCCCGGGGTAGCGGGAACACCGGGGAGCTGTTTTTT. Translating gives CASSPRGSGNTGELFF.

This chain links TRBV15 with TRBJ1-2, with D possibly matching TRBD1 (5 bases). Germline assignment: CDR1 LNHNV and CDR2 YYDKDF (reference sequence). V was shortened by 4 bases and J by 2 bases, with 11 bases between the two germline ends. The CDR3 contains 14 residues. DNA of the CDR3: TGTGCCACCAGCACAGGGATCATGAACTATGGCTACACCTTC. Protein sequence: CATSTGIMNYGYTF. Complete variable domain (other parts from reference TRBV15 and TRBJ1-2): DAMVIQNPRYQVTQFGKPVTLSCSQTLNHNVMYWYQQKSSQAPKLLFHYYDKDFNNEADTPDNFQSRRPNTSFCFLDIRSPGLGDTAMYLCATSTGIMNYGYTFGSGTRLTVV.

The rearrangement joins TRBV6-2 or TRBV6-3 to TRBJ2-3; 11 nucleotides agree with TRBD1. J was trimmed by 6 bases and V by 2 bases; bases with no gene match: 4. The CDR3 covers 15 residues. In germline, CDR1 is MNHEY, CDR2 SVGEGT. The CDR3 DNA reads as TGTGCCAGCAGTTACGGACAGGGGGCTTTCGATACGCAGTATTTT. Residues: CASSYGQGAFDTQYF.

This chain connects TRBV5-4 to TRBJ2-1, with D possibly TRBD2 on 6 matching bases. The CDR3 runs 15 residues. The V end was cut by 2 bases, the J end by 5 bases, with 14 bases between. Germline V CDR1 and CDR2: SGHNT, YYREEE (reference sequence). CDR3 in amino acids: CASSFPRLDHNEQFF. The CDR3 DNA is TGTGCCAGCAGCTTTCCGAGACTAGATCACAATGAGCAGTTCTTC.